The 22 T cell receptor beta chains below come from one sample, sequenced in a study of T cell responses to AZD1222 COVID-19 vaccine. This table comes from immunoSEQ multiplex PCR, and its TCRdb copy is limited to in-frame clones, with some not included. The data hold 120,000 or so clones, with approximately 91% observed a single time. The starting material was peripheral blood, obtained on day 0 of AZD1222 vaccination. The receptors stem from an adult in good health.

The chain couples TRBV7-9 to TRBJ1-2; D might be TRBD1 (5 bases). The CDR3 sequence is 12 residues long. Germline assignment: CDR1 SEHNR and CDR2 FQNEAQ (reference sequence). V was shortened by 2 bases and J by 7 bases, with 8 bases between the two germline ends. CDR3 residues: CASSLSGTGYTF. CDR3 bases: TGTGCCAGCAGCTTATCTGGGACTGGCTACACCTTC.

The chain uses TRBV7-9 and TRBJ2-3; TRBD1 matches 10 bases. Germline trimming cut 3 bases from V and 4 bases from J; bases unmatched to any gene: 4. The CDR3 runs 15 residues. Germline V gene sequence: CDR1 SEHNR, CDR2 FQNEAQ (reference sequence). CDR3 loop: CASSLTGGSADTQYF. As DNA, the CDR3 is TGTGCCAGCAGCTTGACAGGGGGCAGCGCAGATACGCAGTATTTT.

V and J are TRBV4-3 and TRBJ2-7; TRBD1 aligns across 7 bases. The CDR3 consists of 15 residues. V shed 2 bases, J shed 1 base, and the junction held 5 bases outside the gene matches. Germline assignment: CDR1 LGHNA and CDR2 YSLEER. As DNA, the CDR3 is TGCGCCAGCAGCCAATGGACAGGTGCTTCCTACGAGCAGTACTTC. Its protein product is CASSQWTGASYEQYF.

V is TRBV30 and J is TRBJ1-3; D unclear. Trimming stripped 8 bases from V and 2 bases from J, with 13 bases between. The CDR3 loop spans 13 amino acids. CDR1 is GTSNPN, CDR2 SVGIG, per germline (reference sequence). The CDR3 loop reads CAGRTPPGNTIYF. CDR3 nucleotides: TGTGCCGGGCGGACCCCCCCTGGAAACACCATATATTTT.

This clone was detected once. CDR3 residues: CASSHRMTLRGNNSPLHF. The CDR3 coding sequence is TGTGCCAGCAGTCACCGCATGACCTTAAGGGGGAATAATTCACCCCTCCACTTT. The genes are TRBV27 and TRBJ1-6, with D possibly TRBD1 on 6 matching bases. V gave up 5 bases and J gave up 5 bases, with 22 bases separating them. CDR1 MNHEY and CDR2 SMNVEV come from the germline V gene (reference sequence). The CDR3 totals 18 residues.

The chain combines TRBV12-3 or TRBV12-4 with TRBJ1-1; no definite D call. The CDR3 loop spans 12 amino acids. With 6 bases removed from V and 1 base from J, the gap between germline ends came to 6 bases. The CDR3 is CASRARNTEAFF. CDR3 DNA: TGTGCCAGCAGGGCGAGGAACACTGAAGCTTTCTTT.

In the case of this clone: The germline gene is not matched at one end of the junction; a read error may be the cause. The same CDR3 arises from other DNA sequences in this sample as well. This chain joins TRBV27 and TRBJ1-2; TRBD1 matches 9 bases. This CDR3 comprises 18 residues. Per the germline V gene, CDR1 is MNHEY and CDR2 is SMNVEV (reference sequence). The CDR3 DNA is TGCGCCAGCAGTTTAAGACAGGGGGGGACAGCAGACTCCTATGGCTACACCTTC. Translated: CASSLRQGGTADSYGYTF.

V usage is TRBV5-6 and J usage is TRBJ2-7; TRBD1 is a possible D gene (6 bases). CDR1 and CDR2 from the germline V gene are SGHDT and YYEEEE. This CDR3 is built from 15 residues. V gave up 0 bases and J gave up 0 bases, with 10 bases separating them. CDR3 DNA: TGTGCCAGCAGCTTGGTCAGGGGCATCTCCTACGAGCAGTACTTC. Protein: CASSLVRGISYEQYF.

The chain has TRBV28 and TRBJ1-5, with D perhaps matching TRBD1 (5 bases). CDR3 length: 15 residues. The V and J ends lost 1 base and 6 bases respectively, with 13 bases between them. The V gene's germline CDR1 is MDHEN and CDR2 SYDVKM. The CDR3 sequence: CASSLSQQGSQPQHF. The CDR3 DNA follows: TGTGCCAGCAGTTTATCCCAGCAGGGCAGTCAGCCCCAGCATTTT.

This chain joins TRBV5-1 and TRBJ1-1; D call uncertain. The CDR3 covers 15 residues. Germline assignment: CDR1 SGHRS and CDR2 YFSETQ. V gave up 0 bases and J gave up 1 base, with 10 bases separating them. The DNA of the CDR3 is TGCGCCAGCAGCTTGGTCTGGCGGCAGAACACTGAAGCTTTCTTT. Translated: CASSLVWRQNTEAFF.

The chain combines TRBV6-5 with TRBJ1-1; possible D gene TRBD1, 5 bases. Trimming removed 5 bases from V and 4 bases from J, with 14 bases in between. The CDR3 length is 14 residues. Germline assignment: CDR1 MNHEY and CDR2 SVGAGI. CDR3 coding DNA: TGTGCCAGCAGTACCTGGGGGGGGAGCACTGAAGCTTTCTTT. This codes for CASSTWGGSTEAFF.

V is TRBV19 and J is TRBJ1-1, with D tentatively TRBD1 (5 bases). The V gene's germline CDR1 is LNHDA and CDR2 SQIVND (reference sequence). V lost 3 bases to trimming and J lost 3 bases, with 11 bases between them. This CDR3 comprises 14 residues. As DNA, the CDR3 is TGTGCCAGTAGTATGGGGGGGACGGACACTGAAGCTTTCTTT. Translation gives CASSMGGTDTEAFF.

The V gene is TRBV19, the J gene TRBJ1-5; D is unclear. Trimming cost V 3 bases and J 9 bases, with 12 bases left between them. This CDR3 is built from 13 residues. Germline CDR1 LNHDA, CDR2 SQIVND (reference sequence). The CDR3 protein is CASSIEGKGPQHF. CDR3 DNA sequence: TGTGCCAGTAGTATTGAGGGAAAGGGGCCCCAGCATTTT.

This clone was recorded a few times. V gene TRBV14 combines with J gene TRBJ2-1; 7 bases are a match to TRBD1. V trimming: 4 bases; J trimming: 5 bases; junction bases outside the gene matches: 5. This CDR3 spans 14 amino acids. Germline values: CDR1 SGHDN, CDR2 FVKESK. CDR3 residues: CASSRRQGDNEQFF. In DNA, the CDR3 is TGTGCCAGCAGCCGGCGACAGGGAGACAATGAGCAGTTCTTC.

The genes are TRBV6-5 and TRBJ1-6; D may be TRBD1 (5 bases). The CDR3 has 15 residues. CDR1 is MNHEY and CDR2 is SVGAGI in the germline V gene. Trimming shortened V by 7 bases and J by 7 bases, and 17 bases separated the two germline ends. The CDR3 region has the DNA TGTGCCAGCACCCCTCGAGTTCAGGGAAATTCACCCCTCCACTTT. This sequence encodes CASTPRVQGNSPLHF.

This clone occurred once. The V and J genes are TRBV5-5 and TRBJ2-1; 11 nucleotides align to TRBD2. Germline V CDR1 and CDR2: SGHKS, YYEKEE (reference sequence). The CDR3 covers 15 residues. J was trimmed by 5 bases and V by 4 bases; bases with no gene match: 5. For the CDR3, the DNA is TGTGCCAGCAGCCGACAGACTAGCGGGGACAATGAGCAGTTCTTC. It codes for CASSRQTSGDNEQFF.

This clone was seen a handful of times. The chain uses TRBV5-4 and TRBJ2-3; D not resolved. The CDR3 loop spans 11 amino acids. The germline gives CDR1 SGHNT, CDR2 YYREEE (reference sequence). V lost 3 bases and J lost 6, with 5 bases in between. The CDR3 loop reads CASSSVDTQYF. As DNA, the CDR3 is TGTGCCAGCAGCTCTGTCGATACGCAGTATTTT.

The rearrangement links TRBV12-3 or TRBV12-4 to TRBJ1-2; D perhaps matches TRBD1 (5 bases). CDR3 length: 11 amino acids. The V and J ends lost 5 bases and 7 bases respectively, with 8 bases between them. The DNA of the CDR3 is TGTGCCAGCAGTAGGGGTGCTGGCTACACCTTC. Translation gives CASSRGAGYTF.

The J gene is TRBJ1-2, the V gene TRBV5-1; unclear D gene. The CDR3 is 14 amino acids. Per the germline V gene, CDR1 is SGHRS and CDR2 is YFSETQ. V dropped 0 bases and J dropped 2 bases, with 8 bases sitting between them. CDR3 loop: CASSLADGNYGYTF. The CDR3 coding sequence is TGCGCCAGCAGCTTGGCAGACGGAAACTATGGCTACACCTTC.

J is TRBJ2-2 and V is TRBV4-3; D is ambiguous. The length of the CDR3 is 17 residues. Germline CDR1 reads LGHNA; CDR2 reads YSLEER. V dropped 3 bases and J dropped 4 bases, with 18 bases sitting between them. This CDR3 reads CASSQGISWQSTGELFF. DNA for the CDR3: TGCGCCAGCAGCCAGGGTATTTCATGGCAATCCACCGGGGAGCTGTTTTTT.

This clone has a handful of counts. V is TRBV30 and J is TRBJ1-2; D is undetermined. V was cut by 3 bases and J by 7 bases, with 6 bases left in between. In germline, CDR1 is GTSNPN, CDR2 SVGIG (reference sequence). The CDR3 covers 10 residues. CDR3 sequence reads: CAWRKGGYTF. CDR3 in DNA: TGTGCCTGGAGAAAAGGTGGCTACACCTTC.

The chain uses TRBV7-9 and TRBJ2-7; tentatively, D is TRBD2 (6 bases). From germline, CDR1 is SEHNR and CDR2 FQNEAQ (reference sequence). Deletions cut 3 bases from V and 6 bases from J, with 9 bases between. CDR3 size: 12 residues. CDR3 sequence reads: CASSFDSGEQYF. In DNA form, the CDR3 reads TGTGCCAGCAGCTTCGATAGCGGCGAGCAGTACTTC.